This T cell receptor beta chain was obtained from a study of tumor and adjacent non-tumor tissue in lung cancer. Background on the study: On average, productive TCRbeta reads reached about 4.17 million per sample.

There are 13 residues in the CDR3. Study outcomes and limitations: Higher tumor TCR diversity was associated with shorter survival.

This sample's RNA came from whole unsorted tissue. The library came from three nested PCR rounds adapted from ARM-PCR protocols. TCRdb reprocessed the multiplex PCR reads via MiXCR and lists one record per CDR3 protein. The sample lists roughly 150,000 distinct CDR3 sequences, approximately 64% seen once, with about 18% in the top ten. To note about this clonotype: The antigen is unknown. This may be a read error: a much more frequent sequence differs by one nucleotide.

Sequenced: lung tumor tissue. The chain employs TRBV12-3 or TRBV12-4 and TRBJ2-2, with TRBD2 matching over 8 bases. This TCR came from a man between 60 and 75 years old with small cell lung cancer. The CDR3 sequence is CASSPGGVGELLF. CDR3 bases: TGTGCCAGCAGCCCCGGGGGGGTCGGGGAGCTGCTTTTT.